The 28 T cell receptor beta chains reported below all come from one sample, sequenced in a study of cytomegalovirus exposure and HLA in healthy donors. Profiling relied on immunoSEQ multiplex PCR, and the TCRdb table lists in-frame clones only, not all of them. This table has tens of thousands of clones, around 96% appearing once. Sequencing was done on a sample of PBMCs. The source of these receptors is a man between 18 and 35 years old in good health and CMV-seronegative.

This sequence joins TRBV7-8 and TRBJ1-1; D may be TRBD1 (5 bases). V gave up 0 bases and J gave up 2 bases, with 10 bases separating them. The CDR3 spans 15 residues. Per germline, CDR1 SGHVS and CDR2 FQNEAQ. The CDR3: CASSLAGGVNTEAFF. In DNA, the CDR3 is TGTGCCAGCAGCTTAGCCGGGGGAGTCAACACTGAAGCTTTCTTT.

A word on this clone: The same CDR3 is also encoded by other DNA sequences in this sample. This sequence joins TRBV11-3 and TRBJ1-1; TRBD1 is a possible D gene (5 bases). Germline values: CDR1 SGHNT, CDR2 YENEEA. This CDR3 contains 14 residues. The V end was cut by 5 bases, the J end by 4 bases, with 14 bases between. The CDR3 is CASSDGQGGTEAFF. CDR3 bases: TGTGCCAGCAGCGACGGGCAGGGAGGCACTGAAGCTTTCTTT.

The J gene is TRBJ1-2, the V gene TRBV5-1, with a weak D call TRBD1 (5 bases). Germline CDR1 SGHRS, CDR2 YFSETQ. V was clipped by 4 bases and J by 4 bases, with 26 bases between them. The CDR3 is made up of 18 amino acids. The CDR3 sequence is CASSLDRLQGLFSYGYTF. CDR3 DNA sequence: TGCGCCAGCAGCCTAGACCGGCTGCAGGGTCTCTTTTCCTATGGCTACACCTTC.

This chain uses TRBV28 with TRBJ2-3; 12 positions match TRBD1. Trimming at V came to 8 bases and at J to 5 bases, leaving 5 bases not matched to a gene. This CDR3 has 14 amino acids. Germline V gives CDR1 MDHEN, CDR2 SYDVKM. CDR3 in amino acids: CASLRDRGQDTQYF. The CDR3 DNA follows: TGTGCCAGCCTCCGGGACAGGGGGCAAGATACGCAGTATTTT. Drawing the rest from reference TRBV28 and TRBJ2-3, the complete variable domain is DVKVTQSSRYLVKRTGEKVFLECVQDMDHENMFWYRQDPGLGLRLIYFSYDVKMKEKGDIPEGYSVSREKKERFSLILESASTNQTSMYLCASLRDRGQDTQYFGPGTRLTVL.

This chain links TRBV7-9 with TRBJ1-1; the match to TRBD1 covers 7 bases. CDR1 and CDR2 from the germline V gene are SEHNR and FQNEAQ (reference sequence). The V and J ends lost 3 bases and 4 bases, in that order; junction bases with no gene match: 8. CDR3 size: 15 residues. This chain's CDR3 is CASSFNRGWGTEAFF. The DNA of the CDR3 is TGTGCCAGCAGCTTTAACAGGGGATGGGGCACTGAAGCTTTCTTT. Full variable domain (missing parts from reference TRBV7-9 and TRBJ1-1): DTGVSQNPRHKITKRGQNVTFRCDPISEHNRLYWYRQTLGQGPEFLTYFQNEAQLEKSRLLSDRFSAERPKGSFSTLEIQRTEQGDSAMYLCASSFNRGWGTEAFFGQGTRLTVV.

The rearrangement links TRBV7-2 to TRBJ2-1, with D possibly matching TRBD2 (5 bases). CDR1 and CDR2 (germline): SGHTA, FQGNSA. The germline V and J ends were trimmed by 5 bases and 1 base, with 15 bases remaining between them. This CDR3 is 16 amino acids long. The CDR3 spells CASSPYDYGSYNEQFF. CDR3 DNA sequence: TGTGCCAGCAGCCCATACGACTATGGGTCCTACAATGAGCAGTTCTTC.

This clone was seen just once. The chain joins TRBV2 to TRBJ1-2; 7 positions agree with TRBD1. V shed 6 bases and J 6 bases; nucleotides not matched to a gene: 4. Germline loops: CDR1 SNHLY, CDR2 FYNNEI. The CDR3 has 12 amino acids. The DNA of the CDR3 is TGTGCCAGCAGGGGGCAGGGGGATGGCTACACCTTC. This codes for CASRGQGDGYTF.

This clone showed up just once. V and J are TRBV7-3 and TRBJ2-5; 9 bases map to TRBD2. CDR3 length: 15 residues. The V gene end was trimmed by 5 bases and the J gene end by 5 bases; junction bases not matched to a gene: 9. Germline V CDR1 and CDR2: SGHTA, FQGTGA. In nucleotides, the CDR3 is TGTGCCAGCAGCCCCAGCGGGAGGAATACTGAGACCCAGTACTTC. This gives the protein CASSPSGRNTETQYF.

V gene TRBV6-5 combines with J gene TRBJ2-2; the match to TRBD1 covers 9 bases. The CDR3 spans 14 residues. Trimming took 6 bases from V and 5 from J; bases not matched to a gene: 4. The germline V gene encodes CDR1 MNHEY and CDR2 SVGAGI. The CDR3 loop is CASRRTGETGELFF. As DNA, the CDR3 is TGTGCCAGCAGAAGGACAGGGGAAACCGGGGAGCTGTTTTTT.

The chain carries TRBV28 and TRBJ1-2, with 8 bases identical to TRBD1. Germline CDR1 is MDHEN and CDR2 is SYDVKM. The ends lost 6 bases at V and 3 bases at J; junction bases unmatched: 3. This CDR3 region has 13 residues. The DNA for the CDR3 is TGTGCCAGCAGCTCAGGGGGCGACTATGGCTACACCTTC. Its translation is CASSSGGDYGYTF.

The chain is built from TRBV5-6 and TRBJ1-1, with a tentative D call TRBD1 (5 bases). The CDR3 runs to 14 residues. Trimming shortened V by 6 bases and J by 0 bases, and 12 bases separated the two germline ends. The germline V gene has CDR1 SGHDT and CDR2 YYEEEE. CDR3 DNA: TGTGCCAGCAATAGGGGCAAGTTGAACACTGAAGCTTTCTTT. This sequence encodes CASNRGKLNTEAFF. Full variable domain (missing parts from reference TRBV5-6 and TRBJ1-1): DAGVTQSPTHLIKTRGQQVTLRCSPKSGHDTVSWYQQALGQGPQFIFQYYEEEERQRGNFPDRFSGHQFPNYSSELNVNALLLGDSALYLCASNRGKLNTEAFFGQGTRLTVV.

The chain carries TRBV21-1 and TRBJ2-7; the D segment call TRBD2 is taken from the table without a DNA check. TRBV21-1 is classified as a pseudogene. This CDR3 region has 17 residues. CDR3 bases: TGTGCCAGCAGCACGGAAGCCTTAGCGGGAGAGTCCTACGAGCAGTACTTC. It is translated as CASSTEALAGESYEQYF.

V and J are TRBV5-1 and TRBJ1-2; a weak D match, TRBD1 (6 bases). The ends were cut back, 0 bases at V and 8 bases at J, with 11 bases in the middle. The CDR3 extends over 13 amino acids. Germline assignment: CDR1 SGHRS and CDR2 YFSETQ. In nucleotides, the CDR3 is TGCGCCAGCAGCTTGGGAGGGGGTGCGGGCTACACCTTC. Translation gives CASSLGGGAGYTF. The whole variable domain, remainder taken from reference TRBV5-1 and TRBJ1-2, is KAGVTQTPRYLIKTRGQQVTLSCSPISGHRSVSWYQQTPGQGLQFLFEYFSETQRNKGNFPGRFSGRQFSNSRSEMNVSTLELGDSALYLCASSLGGGAGYTFGSGTRLTVV.

The gene calls are TRBV11-2 and TRBJ2-7; D gene uncertain. V lost 2 bases to trimming and J lost 2 bases, with 10 bases between them. In germline, CDR1 is SGHAT, CDR2 FQNNGV. CDR3 length equals 14 residues. Here the CDR3 reads CASSLLSVAYEQYF. The CDR3 region has the DNA TGTGCCAGCAGCTTATTGTCGGTAGCCTACGAGCAGTACTTC.

In this sample, this clone turned up a few times. CDR3 in amino acids: CASSNTGYGGYTF. CDR3 bases: TGTGCCAGCAGTAATACAGGGTACGGAGGCTACACCTTC. The genes are TRBV6-1 and TRBJ1-2; the D gene is possibly TRBD1 (6 bases). V was cut by 5 bases and J by 8 bases, with 15 bases left in between. The CDR3 contains 13 residues. The V gene's germline CDR1 is MNHNS and CDR2 SASEGT.

V and J are TRBV7-9 and TRBJ2-7; 8 positions match TRBD2. After removal of 6 bases from V and 2 bases from J, the junction contained 3 bases not matched to a gene. CDR1 and CDR2 from the germline V gene are SEHNR and FQNEAQ (reference sequence). CDR3 length: 13 amino acids. The CDR3 loop is CASREGLAYEQYF. CDR3 in DNA: TGTGCCAGCAGGGAGGGACTAGCCTACGAGCAGTACTTC.

The CDR3 coding sequence is TGTGCCAGCAGTCCGACAGGACCCGAAGCAGGCTACACCTTC. Its protein product is CASSPTGPEAGYTF. V and J are TRBV27 and TRBJ1-2; D is perhaps TRBD1 (6 bases). In germline, CDR1 is MNHEY, CDR2 SMNVEV (reference sequence). Trimming cost V 5 bases and J 8 bases, with 18 bases left between them. The CDR3 totals 14 residues.

This clone was seen only once. V gene TRBV11-3 combines with J gene TRBJ2-5; the match to TRBD2 covers 11 bases. Germline trimming cut 5 bases from V and 5 bases from J; bases unmatched to any gene: 4. The CDR3 has 14 amino acids. CDR1 is SGHNT and CDR2 is YENEEA in the germline V gene. This CDR3 is CASSPRTSGETQYF. The CDR3, as DNA: TGTGCCAGCAGCCCCCGGACTAGCGGGGAGACCCAGTACTTC.

This rearrangement joins TRBV28 to TRBJ1-5; 7 bases are a match to TRBD1. The ends lost 6 bases at V and 5 bases at J; junction bases unmatched: 4. The CDR3 consists of 13 residues. Germline V CDR1 and CDR2: MDHEN, SYDVKM. Written as DNA, the CDR3 is TGTGCCAGCAGCGCAGACAGGGATCAGCCCCAGCATTTT. Translation gives CASSADRDQPQHF.

The chain uses TRBV30 and TRBJ1-2; no clear D gene. Between the trimmed V and J ends, which lost 4 bases and 4 bases, there was a span of 10 bases. The CDR3 length is 12 residues. Germline CDR1 is GTSNPN and CDR2 is SVGIG (reference sequence). Written as DNA, the CDR3 is TGTGCCTGGATGGAAGGAGGCTATGGCTACACCTTC. Encoded protein: CAWMEGGYGYTF.

The chain is built from TRBV7-2 and TRBJ2-7, with 13 bases lining up with TRBD2. Germline CDR1 reads SGHTA; CDR2 reads FQGNSA. The CDR3 consists of 17 residues. Germline trimming cut 5 bases from V and 2 bases from J; bases unmatched to any gene: 9. The DNA of the CDR3 is TGTGCCAGCAGCGTGGGATGGACTAGCGGGGGCGCCTACGAGCAGTACTTC. As protein: CASSVGWTSGGAYEQYF.

The genes are TRBV5-1 and TRBJ2-1; 7 bases are a match to TRBD2. Trimming cost V 2 bases and J 5 bases; bases outside gene matches: 4. Germline CDR1 and CDR2: SGHRS and YFSETQ. This CDR3 comprises 14 residues. CDR3 DNA: TGCGCCAGCAGCTTAGGGACTACAAACAATGAGCAGTTCTTC. Translation gives CASSLGTTNNEQFF.

The rearrangement links TRBV9 to TRBJ2-2; maybe TRBD1 (6 bases). Deletions cut 0 bases from V and 0 bases from J, with 15 bases between. CDR1 SGDLS and CDR2 YYNGEE come from the germline V gene. The CDR3 loop spans 18 amino acids. The CDR3 coding sequence is TGTGCCAGCAGCGTAGGCCAGGGGTGGGACGCGAACACCGGGGAGCTGTTTTTT. Amino acid sequence: CASSVGQGWDANTGELFF.

The gene calls are TRBV9 and TRBJ1-3; weak D call: TRBD1 (6 bases). Germline CDR1 SGDLS, CDR2 YYNGEE. V was clipped by 3 bases and J by 5 bases, with 12 bases between them. The CDR3 sequence is 14 residues long. The CDR3 DNA is TGTGCCAGCAGCGAACTACAGGGCCGAAACACCATATATTTT. It yields the protein CASSELQGRNTIYF.

The chain combines TRBV27 with TRBJ1-2, with 8 bases fitting TRBD1. V gave up 6 bases and J gave up 4 bases; unmatched junction bases: 7. This CDR3 contains 14 residues. Germline CDR1 and CDR2: MNHEY and SMNVEV (reference sequence). This CDR3 is CASRGQDRGYGYTF. CDR3 sequence (DNA): TGTGCCAGCAGGGGACAGGACCGCGGCTATGGCTACACCTTC.

The V gene is TRBV6-5, the J gene TRBJ2-1, with D perhaps TRBD2 (5 bases). CDR3 length: 14 amino acids. Germline V gene sequence: CDR1 MNHEY, CDR2 SVGAGI. Between the trimmed V and J ends, which lost 4 bases and 0 bases, there was a span of 7 bases. The CDR3 reads CASSSGSSYNEQFF. Written as DNA, the CDR3 is TGTGCCAGCAGTTCGGGGTCCTCCTACAATGAGCAGTTCTTC.

The rearrangement uses TRBV9 and TRBJ2-5, with a weak D call TRBD2 (7 bases). V lost 0 bases and J lost 1, with 10 bases in between. Germline values: CDR1 SGDLS, CDR2 YYNGEE. The CDR3 has 15 residues. The CDR3 nucleotides are TGTGCCAGCAGCGTAGAGGGGGGGGCCCAAGAGACCCAGTACTTC. Amino acids: CASSVEGGAQETQYF.

The chain employs TRBV25-1 and TRBJ2-2; D not resolved. Germline assignment: CDR1 MGHDK and CDR2 SYGVNS. V was trimmed by 5 bases and J by 9 bases, leaving 16 bases between them. This CDR3 is built from 14 residues. The CDR3 region is CASSSRVSSRELFF. The CDR3 DNA reads TGTGCCAGCAGTTCCCGAGTTAGCTCGAGGGAGCTGTTTTTT.